The rows below give T cell receptor beta chains drawn from one sample of a study of low-dose radiotherapy and immunotherapy resistance in tumors. MiXCR, run by TCRdb on the reads, gives a single entry per CDR3 protein. The sample shows nearly 60,000 distinct CDR3 sequences, less than 30% of them seen only once. The source was PBMCs, collected after low-dose radiotherapy plus immunotherapy. The source is a male donor with prostate cancer. Both conserved end residues are part of each CDR3. Each record gives: clone size, V gene, J gene, D gene, CDR3 DNA, CDR3 protein. D genes are given only for firm matches. Not all rows give a size; the values are once, few, many and, for expanded clones, a class.

clone_size: few; v_call: TRBV6-1; j_call: TRBJ1-1; d_call: .; cdr3_nt: TGTGCCAGCAGTGTACAGGCGAACACTGAAGCTTTCTTT; cdr3_aa: CASSVQANTEAFF
clone_size: many; v_call: TRBV12-3/TRBV12-4; j_call: TRBJ2-3; d_call: .; cdr3_nt: TGTGCCAGCAGTAATAGGGACGGAATCCATACGCAGTATTTT; cdr3_aa: CASSNRDGIHTQYF
clone_size: few; v_call: TRBV11-2; j_call: TRBJ1-6; d_call: TRBD1; cdr3_nt: TGTGCCAGCAGCTTAGATTCGACAGGGGGTTCACCCCTCCACTTT; cdr3_aa: CASSLDSTGGSPLHF
clone_size: many; v_call: TRBV5-1; j_call: TRBJ2-6; d_call: TRBD1; cdr3_nt: TGCGCCAGCAGCGAGATGGACAGGGGGCCTGGGGCCAACGTCCTGACTTTC; cdr3_aa: CASSEMDRGPGANVLTF
clone_size: many; v_call: TRBV7-3; j_call: TRBJ2-1; d_call: TRBD2; cdr3_nt: TGTGCCAGCAGCTTACAGCGGGGGGCCTACAATGAGCAGTTCTTC; cdr3_aa: CASSLQRGAYNEQFF
clone_size: many; v_call: TRBV19; j_call: TRBJ1-2; d_call: TRBD1; cdr3_nt: TGTGCCAGTAGCCCTGGGGACAGGGGCAACTATGGCTACACCTTC; cdr3_aa: CASSPGDRGNYGYTF
clone_size: many; v_call: TRBV7-2; j_call: TRBJ1-2; d_call: .; cdr3_nt: TGTGCCAGCAGCTGGTCGGGAGATAACTATGGCTACACCTTC; cdr3_aa: CASSWSGDNYGYTF
clone_size: many; v_call: TRBV19; j_call: TRBJ1-3; d_call: .; cdr3_nt: TGTGCCAGTAGTATTGCCGGGACACCTGGAAACACCATATATTTT; cdr3_aa: CASSIAGTPGNTIYF
clone_size: many; v_call: TRBV19; j_call: TRBJ2-3; d_call: TRBD2; cdr3_nt: TGTGCCAGTAGTGCCCGGAGGAAAGCGGGAGGGTGGTCCGATACGCAGTATTTT; cdr3_aa: CASSARRKAGGWSDTQYF
clone_size: many; v_call: TRBV20-1; j_call: TRBJ2-7; d_call: TRBD2; cdr3_nt: TGCAGTGCTCTGACTAGCGGGGGCTTTTGGGAGCAGTACTTC; cdr3_aa: CSALTSGGFWEQYF
clone_size: many; v_call: TRBV7-2; j_call: TRBJ2-7; d_call: .; cdr3_nt: TGTGCCAGCGGCCAAAACTCCTACGAGCAGTACTTC; cdr3_aa: CASGQNSYEQYF
clone_size: medium-sized; v_call: TRBV28; j_call: TRBJ2-2; d_call: .; cdr3_nt: TGTGCCAGCAGTTTGAGGCAGATAGAGAACACCGGGGAGCTGTTTTTT; cdr3_aa: CASSLRQIENTGELFF
clone_size: few; v_call: TRBV2; j_call: TRBJ1-5; d_call: .; cdr3_nt: TGTGCCAGCAGTGATAGGTCAGAGAATCAGCCCCAGCATTTT; cdr3_aa: CASSDRSENQPQHF
clone_size: many; v_call: TRBV12-3/TRBV12-4; j_call: TRBJ2-7; d_call: .; cdr3_nt: TGTGCCAGCAGTCCACAGGGCTTCCAGCGCGAGCAGTACTTC; cdr3_aa: CASSPQGFQREQYF
clone_size: many; v_call: TRBV5-6; j_call: TRBJ2-4; d_call: TRBD2; cdr3_nt: TGTGCCAGCAGCTTGGTCCAGCGGGGGGAAAACATTCAGTACTTC; cdr3_aa: CASSLVQRGENIQYF
clone_size: .; v_call: TRBV28; j_call: TRBJ2-1; d_call: TRBD2; cdr3_nt: TGTGCCAGCAGACCAACGCGGGGGATGGGCTCCTACAATGAGCAGTTCTTC; cdr3_aa: CASRPTRGMGSYNEQFF
clone_size: many; v_call: TRBV3-1; j_call: TRBJ2-5; d_call: .; cdr3_nt: TGTGCCAGCAGCCCCGACCACTTGGAGACCCAGTACTTC; cdr3_aa: CASSPDHLETQYF
clone_size: many; v_call: TRBV6-8; j_call: TRBJ2-5; d_call: .; cdr3_nt: TGTGCCAGCAGTTCCGACCCAACCTCTGGGACCCAGTACTTC; cdr3_aa: CASSSDPTSGTQYF
clone_size: many; v_call: TRBV18; j_call: TRBJ1-4; d_call: .; cdr3_nt: TGTGCCAGCTCACCCATGAATGAAAAACTGTTTTTT; cdr3_aa: CASSPMNEKLFF
clone_size: .; v_call: TRBV7-8; j_call: TRBJ2-5; d_call: TRBD1; cdr3_nt: TGTGCCAGCAGCTTAAGGACAGGGATTGAAGAGACCCAGTACTTC; cdr3_aa: CASSLRTGIEETQYF
clone_size: many; v_call: TRBV20-1; j_call: TRBJ2-4; d_call: .; cdr3_nt: TGCAGTGCCAGGATGGGGCAAAACATTCAGTACTTC; cdr3_aa: CSARMGQNIQYF
clone_size: many; v_call: TRBV7-2; j_call: TRBJ1-1; d_call: .; cdr3_nt: TGTGCCAGCAGGACCGAACGGGAGAACACTGAAGCTTTCTTT; cdr3_aa: CASRTERENTEAFF
clone_size: many; v_call: TRBV18; j_call: TRBJ2-6; d_call: .; cdr3_nt: TGTGCCAGCTCAGAGGGAGCTGACTTGGGGGCCAACGTCCTGACTTTC; cdr3_aa: CASSEGADLGANVLTF